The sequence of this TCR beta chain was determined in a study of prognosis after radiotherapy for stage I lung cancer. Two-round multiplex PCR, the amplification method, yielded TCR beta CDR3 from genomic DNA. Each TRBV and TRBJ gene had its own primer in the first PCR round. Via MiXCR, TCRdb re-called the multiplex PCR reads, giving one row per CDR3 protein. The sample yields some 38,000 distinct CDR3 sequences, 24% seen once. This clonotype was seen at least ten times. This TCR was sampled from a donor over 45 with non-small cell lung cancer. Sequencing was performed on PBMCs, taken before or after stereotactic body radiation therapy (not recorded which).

CDR3 sequence: CASSLVQITNTGELFF. CDR3 DNA: TGTGCCAGCAGCCTGGTACAGATTACGAACACCGGGGAGCTGTTTTTT. This sequence joins TRBV5-6 and TRBJ2-2; D gene uncertain. The germline V gene encodes CDR1 SGHDT and CDR2 YYEEEE. The V end was cut by 4 bases, the J end by 0 bases, with 13 bases between. CDR3 size: 16 residues.